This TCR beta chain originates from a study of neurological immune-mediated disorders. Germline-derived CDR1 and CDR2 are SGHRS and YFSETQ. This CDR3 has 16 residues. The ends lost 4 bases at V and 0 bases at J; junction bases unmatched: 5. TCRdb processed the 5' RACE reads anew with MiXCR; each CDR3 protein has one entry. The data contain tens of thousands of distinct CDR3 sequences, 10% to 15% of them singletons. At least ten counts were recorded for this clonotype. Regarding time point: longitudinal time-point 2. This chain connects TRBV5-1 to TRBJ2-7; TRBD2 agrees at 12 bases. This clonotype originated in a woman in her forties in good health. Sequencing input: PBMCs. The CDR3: CASSRTSGENSYEQYF. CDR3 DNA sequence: TGCGCCAGCAGCAGGACTAGCGGGGAGAACTCCTACGAGCAGTACTTC.